This T cell receptor (beta chain) was documented in a study of shared clonotypes between healthy human individuals (dated by TCRdb to about 2020). Turning to the overall study: The cohort included three men and a couple of women between 18 and 49 years of age. Between about 0.94 and 8.9 billion PBMCs per donor were obtained by leukapheresis. To estimate repertoire size and how much clonotypes are shared between individuals, the study performed deep sequencing of blood TCR repertoires from a few healthy adults. For each donor, three plates each were used for CD4 naive and CD4 memory, two plates were used for CD8 naive, and one plate was used for CD8 memory. To increase sequencing depth and limit assay-specific biases, TCR repertoire library preparation and sequencing were carried out by different laboratories using diverse techniques. Study-wide findings and limitations: Rarefaction of sorted-subset datasets indicated incomplete sequencing despite the large sequencing depth. Naive subsets generally had larger estimated clonotype richness than memory subsets. Compared with non-shared clonotypes, the clonotypes found in all four sorted-subset donors had higher generation probabilities. When several donors were compared, the shared fraction of clonotypes was about 5% for naive CD4, approximately 3.3% for naive CD8, roughly 2.5% for memory CD4, and under 0.5% for memory CD8. Sampling was restricted to blood, and TCR repertoires in tissues likely differ from the TCR repertoires found in blood. Pairwise subsampling indicated that sequencing depth was expected to affect the degree of clonotype sharing among donors. Because the study included only a small number of donors, the genetic and exposure-history diversity represented was limited.

Using the deep immunoSEQ assay, multiplex PCR amplified TCR CDR3 regions from genomic DNA. For each cell subset, the extracted genomic DNA was distributed evenly across all wells of several immunoSEQ 96-well plates, and each plate served as one replicate. For sorted subsets, each replicate PCR was loaded with approximately 200 ng genomic DNA, equivalent to 30,000 to 35,000 T cell genomes. The purified libraries were quantified using a Qubit 3.0 fluorometer, sized with a Bioanalyzer 2100, and then quantified again using the KAPA Library Quantification kit. Every immunoSEQ 96-well plate was sequenced on a separate single-read 150-cycle Illumina NextSeq 550 flow cell. The original pipeline was this. The immunoSEQ output contained only junctional sequences without quality scores, so filtering could not match that applied to full-length reads. Sequences were annotated with PyIR, a Python wrapper for IgBLAST v1.9, and V/J genes and CDR3 were assigned using IMGT germline references. Reads were filtered out if the reads had weak V/J assignments (E-value above 1e-6), no CDR3, stop codons, out-of-frame junctions, or ambiguous translated residues. V3J clonotypes were defined as sequences sharing an identical inferred V gene, J gene, and CDR3 amino acid sequence. Percentage overlap between repertoires was calculated by dividing the number of shared unique clonotypes by the size of the smaller repertoire. Three approaches were used to assess repertoire richness: RTK rarefaction, the Chao1 estimator, and Recon v2.1 estimates of unobserved clonotypes. For all TCRbeta clonotypes obtained by the gDNA method from a few donors, generation probabilities were computed with OLGA. The immuneACCESS repertoire file appears here via TCRdb, limited to in-frame rearrangements. These files lack a portion of the clones; in checked studies, under half of the deficit traces to unresolved V genes, and the cause of the others is not known. V, J and clone size are those of that table, while D and trimming were read from the DNA. The sample has over 1.5 million clones on record, 95% to 99% of them singletons. The ten largest clones take up roughly 0.42% of the sample.

Healthy HIV-negative adults with no recently reported acute infections or vaccinations were included as donors. All donors were Caucasian adults living in Nashville, Tennessee, USA. CD4+ T cells were enriched by magnetic negative selection, after which naive cells were positively selected on CD45RA and the negative fraction was taken as the memory subset. Blood was collected by leukapheresis, and PBMCs were isolated by Ficoll-Histopaque density gradient centrifugation and then cryopreserved in liquid nitrogen vapor phase. Purity and quantity of every magnetically sorted T cell population were checked by analytical flow cytometry. Genomic DNA was isolated from each sorted fraction and quantified by UV absorbance on a Nanodrop 2000c. As for this clone: This receptor's antigen is unknown. No much larger clone exists at a distance of one base, and base qualities are not known. At the DNA level, this CDR3 is encoded by other sequences in the same sample as well.

The sequence came from a man aged 25-40 years in good health. Sequencing input: naive CD4+ T cells sorted from blood. Interpreted using the paper, the cell subset or site label stands for: CD45RA+ positively selected.

Here is the DNA: TGCAGCGTTGACAGGGGCAATACGCAGTATTTT. This yields the protein CSVDRGNTQYF. The sequence is built from TRBV29-1 and TRBJ2-3, and possibly TRBD1, on 6 matching bases. According to the germline V gene, CDR1 reads SQVTM and CDR2 reads ANQGSEA. Including cysteine and phenylalanine, the CDR3 has 11 amino acids. Of all the DNA, just the CDR3 is kept, 33 bases in frame from base 1. Trimming at the junction amounts to 3 bases on V and 7 bases on J, and the germline ends lie 8 bases apart.